In its sample, the clone carrying this TCR beta chain was seen a few times. Its antigen is not known. Researchers barred patients who had uncontrolled infection, other autoimmune disease, pregnancy or lactation. The data originate from a study of T cells in Graves' hyperthyroidism and ophthalmopathy. Study-wide findings and caveats: Peripheral blood also featured most of the thyroid clonotypes expanded above 0.001.

Authors of the study amplified TCR beta CDR3 regions from RNA transcripts. HTBI primers drove first-round RT-PCR of the TCR CDR3. TCRdb reprocessed the multiplex PCR reads with MiXCR, giving one entry per CDR3 protein. Seen here are almost 250,000 distinct CDR3 sequences, almost 25% observed once, and the top ten hold approximately 35%. V shed 0 bases and J shed 2 bases, with 8 bases lying between them. The CDR3 runs 14 residues. Germline CDR1 is SGHAT and CDR2 is FQNNGV. The source is a woman aged 40 to 50 with Graves' ophthalmopathy. The specimen sequenced was blood. The chain has TRBV11-2 and TRBJ2-7; D not certain. The CDR3 reads CASSLDGETYEQYF. CDR3 DNA: TGTGCCAGCAGCTTAGATGGGGAAACCTACGAGCAGTACTTC.